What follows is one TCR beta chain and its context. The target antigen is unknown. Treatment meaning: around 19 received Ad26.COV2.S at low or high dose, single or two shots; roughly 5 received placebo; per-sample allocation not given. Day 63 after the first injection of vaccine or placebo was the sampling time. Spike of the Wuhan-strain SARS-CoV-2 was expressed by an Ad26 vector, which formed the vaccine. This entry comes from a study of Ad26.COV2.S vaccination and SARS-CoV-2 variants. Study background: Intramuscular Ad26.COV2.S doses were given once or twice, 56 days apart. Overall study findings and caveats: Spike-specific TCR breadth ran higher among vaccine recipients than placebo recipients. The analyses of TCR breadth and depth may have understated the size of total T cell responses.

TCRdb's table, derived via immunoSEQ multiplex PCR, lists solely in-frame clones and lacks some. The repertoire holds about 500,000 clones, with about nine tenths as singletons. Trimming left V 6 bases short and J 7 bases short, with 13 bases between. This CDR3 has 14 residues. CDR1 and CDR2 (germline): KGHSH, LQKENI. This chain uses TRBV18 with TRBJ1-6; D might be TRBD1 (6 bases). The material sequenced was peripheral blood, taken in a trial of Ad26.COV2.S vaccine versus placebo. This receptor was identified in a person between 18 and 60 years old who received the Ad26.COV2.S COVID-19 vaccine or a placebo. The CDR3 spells CASSPGTPNSPLHF. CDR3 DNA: TGTGCCAGCTCCCCCGGGACACCAAATTCACCCCTCCACTTT.